One T cell receptor (beta chain) is described in this entry. Recovered status applied to Cohort 3 donors who had two consecutive negative PCRs. It also applied to those with clearance or with symptom resolution. The protocol was immunoSEQ multiplex PCR, while the TCRdb copy is restricted to in-frame clones and leaves out a portion. The table records 50,000 to 80,000 clones, approximately 90% of them present only once. Per germline, CDR1 SGHRS and CDR2 YFSETQ. The length of the CDR3 is 17 residues. V lost 0 bases and J 8 bases, leaving 23 bases between the germline ends. These data originate in a study of blood T cell repertoires in COVID-19.

This sequence joins TRBV5-1 and TRBJ1-2, with a weak D call TRBD1 (6 bases). The sample comprised PBMCs or T cells enriched from blood (not recorded which). The receptor's source is a woman in her thirties or forties who had recovered from COVID-19. The CDR3 spells CASSLVSPGTGSIGYTF. As DNA, the CDR3 is TGCGCCAGCAGCTTGGTTTCTCCCGGAACAGGGTCAATCGGCTACACCTTC. Complete variable domain (other parts from reference TRBV5-1 and TRBJ1-2): KAGVTQTPRYLIKTRGQQVTLSCSPISGHRSVSWYQQTPGQGLQFLFEYFSETQRNKGNFPGRFSGRQFSNSRSEMNVSTLELGDSALYLCASSLVSPGTGSIGYTFGSGTRLTVV.